This T cell receptor (beta chain) is from a study of vaccination and CD4 T cells after COVID-19 (dated by TCRdb to the early 2020s). With respect to the entire study: Every convalescent patient had a positive nasal swab PCR test for SARS-CoV-2, with mild disease in 9 or 10 patients and severe disease in one. The convalescent cohort comprised six males and four females, including two Hispanic individuals, seven Caucasians, two Asians and one multiracial person. Participants got two doses of the Pfizer-BioNTech BNT162b2 vaccine (n=8) or two doses of the Moderna mRNA-1273 vaccine (n=2). Post-COVID blood samples from convalescent patients were collected a median of about 100 days after diagnosis, with a range of about 30 to 170 days. Post-vaccine blood samples were obtained a median of around 74 days after the second vaccine dose, with a range of 14 to 241 days. In roughly eleven COVID-19 convalescent patients and 4 infection-naive healthy vaccine recipients, the spike-specific CD4+ TCR repertoire before mRNA vaccination was compared with the repertoire after mRNA vaccination. Findings and caveats that apply to the study as a whole: Although the median number of SARS-CoV-2-reactive clonotypes went up from 21 after infection to about 38 after vaccination, the increase was not significant. Of the vaccine-specific clones found in convalescent patients, nearly all (304 of 307) were mono-reactive for SARS-CoV-2 spike instead of being cross-reactive with common cold coronaviruses. The study included relatively few convalescent patients and did not analyze early timepoints after natural infection. In convalescent patients, a median around 90% of post-vaccine SARS-CoV-2-reactive clones were detected only after vaccination, suggesting vaccine-specific priming.

Measured from the cysteine to the phenylalanine, the CDR3 is 14 residues long. Only the CDR3 region is kept as DNA, spanning 42 bases read in frame from base 1. The germline V gene (reference sequence) provides CDR1 GTSNPN and CDR2 SVGIG. V loses 1 base, J loses 2 bases, and the germline ends lie 10 bases apart. The convalescent patients' positive SARS-CoV-2 PCR tests were from March to December 2020, which was before the Alpha, Beta and Delta variants emerged in the United States. Ficoll-Paque Plus gradient centrifugation was used to isolate PBMCs from whole blood, and the isolated PBMCs were then either used fresh or cryopreserved at -140C. Of note for this clonotype: This clone's antigen is unknown. Qualities for individual bases were not recorded, and no much larger clone is one base off.

Library generation was performed with PCR. The sequencer listed for this sample is Illumina iSeq 100. Concerning the study's data processing: Non-productive sequences were filtered out, and CDR3s that did not start with C, did not end with F or W, or were shorter than 7 amino acids were discarded. Using R version 3.6.1, CDR3 homology was evaluated through Levenshtein distances (stringdist) along with unrooted phylogenetic trees (ape). TCRdb reworked the public reads: Q25 trimming with fastp, MiXCR clone assembly, productive beta chains retained. For every CDR3 protein sequence, its rows merge into one entry that carries the most common genes and DNA. The V and J calls follow TCRdb's processing rather than the paper's. Within this sample are approximately 20,000 distinct CDR3 sequences, with about 62% of them counted one time only. Just over 1% of the sample belongs to the ten largest clones.

Sample: CD4+ T cells from blood, taken before SARS-CoV-2 vaccination. The chain was built from TRBV30 and TRBJ2-3; no confident D gene assignment can be made. The sequence was obtained from a human donor who had recovered from COVID-19. The base sequence is TGTGCCTGGAGTGGCCCCTTACTCACAGATACGCAGTATTTT. It specifies CAWSGPLLTDTQYF.